The 9 T cell receptor beta chains given below trace back to one sample, sequenced in a study of Ad26.COV2.S vaccination and SARS-CoV-2 variants. Profiling relied on immunoSEQ multiplex PCR, and the TCRdb table lists in-frame clones only, not all of them. This repertoire shows roughly 420,000 clones, approximately 92% found once; its top ten account for roughly 2.5%. Indicated treatment: around 19 received Ad26.COV2.S at low or high dose, single or two shots; about five received placebo; per-sample allocation not given. Each sample was drawn 63 days after the first injection (of vaccine or placebo). The specimen comprised peripheral blood, sampled in a trial of Ad26.COV2.S vaccine versus placebo. The source of these receptors is a person aged 18-60 years who received the Ad26.COV2.S COVID-19 vaccine or a placebo.

This clone has only one observation. The rearrangement links TRBV2 to TRBJ2-7; TRBD2 is a possible D gene (5 bases). The CDR3 spans 12 residues. Trimming pared 6 bases from V and 3 bases from J, leaving 9 bases between. The germline CDR1 and CDR2 sequences are SNHLY and FYNNEI. CDR3 protein: CASSLTSYEQYF. DNA for the CDR3: TGTGCCAGCAGCCTAACTAGCTACGAGCAGTACTTC.

This chain joins TRBV2 and TRBJ1-2; no definite D call. Deletions cut 6 bases from V and 4 bases from J, with 18 bases between. Germline CDR1 reads SNHLY; CDR2 reads FYNNEI. The CDR3 has 15 residues. The CDR3 sequence is CASRDAGEIIYGYTF. The DNA for the CDR3 is TGTGCCAGCAGGGACGCCGGTGAGATTATCTATGGCTACACCTTC.

The CDR3 reads CASSLMGSDIEQFF. The CDR3 DNA is TGTGCCAGCAGCTTAATGGGGTCCGACATCGAGCAGTTCTTC. The chain joins TRBV7-3 to TRBJ2-1; unclear D gene. CDR1 is SGHTA and CDR2 is FQGTGA in the germline V gene. With 1 base removed from V and 10 bases from J, the gap between germline ends came to 14 bases. This CDR3 region has 14 residues.

V usage is TRBV27 and J usage is TRBJ2-2, with a weak D call TRBD1 (5 bases). In germline, CDR1 is MNHEY, CDR2 SMNVEV (reference sequence). Trimming removed 3 bases at V and 6 bases at J, with 17 bases between. The length of the CDR3 is 16 residues. The CDR3 spells CASSFHAGFDPGELFF. The CDR3 DNA is TGTGCCAGCAGTTTCCATGCAGGGTTCGACCCCGGGGAGCTGTTTTTT.

V is TRBV5-4 and J is TRBJ2-1; 9 positions agree with TRBD1. The germline gives CDR1 SGHNT, CDR2 YYREEE (reference sequence). The ends lost 4 bases at V and 7 bases at J; junction bases unmatched: 6. This CDR3 contains 14 residues. The CDR3 protein is CASSTRTGVNEQFF. The CDR3, as DNA: TGTGCCAGCAGCACCCGGACAGGGGTGAATGAGCAGTTCTTC.

CDR3 sequence: CASSLRLIRSYNEQFF. In DNA, the CDR3 is TGTGCCAGCAGCTTACGACTTATTCGCTCCTACAATGAGCAGTTCTTC. This chain connects TRBV7-2 to TRBJ2-1; D is unclear. CDR3 size: 16 residues. V lost 2 bases and J 0 bases, leaving 11 bases between the germline ends. CDR1 and CDR2 from the germline V gene are SGHTA and FQGNSA.

This clone has only one observation. This rearrangement joins TRBV7-6 to TRBJ2-3; perhaps D is TRBD1 or TRBD2 (5 bases each). The germline V gene encodes CDR1 SGHVS and CDR2 FNYEAQ. CDR3 length: 17 amino acids. With 2 bases removed from V and 3 bases from J, the gap between germline ends came to 18 bases. The CDR3 region is CASSLPGLSTGTDTQYF. Written as DNA, the CDR3 is TGTGCCAGCAGCTTACCGGGGCTTTCGACCGGGACAGATACGCAGTATTTT.

The J gene is TRBJ1-4, the V gene TRBV5-8; 8 nucleotides align to TRBD1. Looked up from germline, CDR1 is SGHTS and CDR2 is YDEGEE. The CDR3 sequence is 15 residues long. The junction had 11 bases not matched to a gene; V was cut back by 5 bases and J by 8 bases. The CDR3 sequence is CASSYTGTGGEKLFF. The CDR3 nucleotides read TGTGCCAGCAGTTACACCGGGACAGGTGGGGAAAAACTGTTTTTT.

The rearrangement joins TRBV3-1 (or the pseudogene TRBV3-2) to TRBJ1-2; D is undetermined. V lost 2 bases, J lost 8 bases, and 9 bases lay in between. This CDR3 contains 12 residues. CDR1 and CDR2 from the germline V gene are LGHDT and YNNKEL (reference sequence). This chain's CDR3 is CASSQKEVGYTF. In DNA, the CDR3 is TGTGCCAGCAGCCAAAAGGAAGTCGGCTACACCTTC.